The 21 T cell receptor beta chains listed next were all sequenced from one sample in a study of blood T cells in healthy people across ages. Next came a second PCR, run for about 6 to 11 cycles, which used a sample-barcoded 5' primer along with a J-beta primer mix. TCRdb analysed the 5' RACE reads with MiXCR anew, one entry per CDR3 protein. The sample shows fewer than 2,000,000 distinct CDR3 sequences, 39% of them seen only once. The sample comprised blood. The receptors derive from a human donor in good health.

The V gene is TRBV7-9, the J gene TRBJ2-7; 8 positions match TRBD1. The CDR3 totals 15 residues. Germline lookup yields CDR1 SEHNR and CDR2 FQNEAQ (reference sequence). With 1 base clipped from V and 2 bases from J, the junction kept 4 bases outside the gene matches. CDR3 bases: TGTGCCAGCAGCTTAGGGGACAGGCCCCCCTACGAGCAGTACTTC. Protein sequence: CASSLGDRPPYEQYF.

The V call is TRBV15, the J call TRBJ2-7, with a weak D call TRBD2 (6 bases). The J call could be wrong; TRBJ2-5 is a better fit for the DNA end. The CDR3 is 15 residues long. CDR1 and CDR2 from the germline V gene are LNHNV and YYDKDF (reference sequence). In DNA, the CDR3 is TGTGCCACCAGAGCTACCAACGGGGAGGAAGAGACCCAGTACTTC. It translates to CATRATNGEEETQYF.

This clonotype has only one observation. The rearrangement joins TRBV7-9 to TRBJ2-1; D may be TRBD1 (6 bases). The CDR3 length is 17 residues. V was shortened by 5 bases and J by 8 bases, with 25 bases between the two germline ends. Germline CDR1 reads SEHNR; CDR2 reads FQNEAQ (reference sequence). In DNA form, the CDR3 reads TGTGCCAGCAGCGCCCACAAGGACAGTCGCAACTATTATGAGCAGTTCTTC. Its protein product is CASSAHKDSRNYYEQFF.

The rearrangement links TRBV12-3 or TRBV12-4 to TRBJ1-2, with a weak D call TRBD1 (6 bases). V dropped 6 bases and J dropped 5 bases, with 16 bases sitting between them. The CDR3 extends over 14 amino acids. CDR3 bases: TGTGCCAGCAGGAGACGGGACACGGATTATGGCTACACCTTC. This sequence encodes CASRRRDTDYGYTF.

This clonotype was found a few times. This chain's CDR3 is CASSQDFRLEQYF. The CDR3, as DNA: TGCGCCAGCAGCCAGGACTTTCGTCTCGAGCAGTACTTC. V gene TRBV4-3 combines with J gene TRBJ2-7; TRBD2 is a possible D gene (5 bases). The CDR3 runs to 13 residues. The V gene's germline CDR1 is LGHNA and CDR2 YSLEER. The germline V and J ends were trimmed by 3 bases and 6 bases, with 12 bases remaining between them.

V is TRBV6-5 and J is TRBJ1-1; TRBD1 matches at 9 bases. Germline V CDR1 and CDR2: MNHEY, SVGAGI. The CDR3 extends over 13 amino acids. The ends lost 9 bases at V and 5 bases at J; junction bases unmatched: 7. DNA for the CDR3: TGTGCCAGTACACAGGGGGCAAGGACTGAAGCTTTCTTT. It is translated as CASTQGARTEAFF.

The chain combines TRBV7-2 with TRBJ2-1, with no clear D. Trimming left V 2 bases short and J 5 bases short, with 13 bases between. Germline V gives CDR1 SGHTA, CDR2 FQGNSA. This CDR3 is built from 15 residues. DNA of the CDR3: TGTGCCAGCAGCTTAAGAGGAAGACTTGACAATGAGCAGTTCTTC. Its translation is CASSLRGRLDNEQFF.

The table lists this clonotype with a few counts. The chain joins TRBV24-1 to TRBJ2-1; D call uncertain. CDR1 is KGHDR and CDR2 is SFDVKD in the germline V gene. With 3 bases removed from V and 5 bases from J, the gap between germline ends came to 1 base. This CDR3 spans 11 amino acids. The CDR3 bases are TGTGCCACCAGTGATGACAATGAGCAGTTCTTC. This codes for CATSDDNEQFF.

This clonotype turned up a few times. The genes are TRBV20-1 and TRBJ1-2, with D uncertain. The CDR3 totals 13 residues. Trimming shortened V by 4 bases and J by 0 bases, and 9 bases separated the two germline ends. CDR1 is DFQATT, CDR2 SNEGSKA, per germline (reference sequence). The CDR3: CSATQPTNYGYTF. The DNA for the CDR3 is TGCAGTGCTACACAGCCCACTAACTATGGCTACACCTTC.

The sample holds a few counts of this clonotype. J is TRBJ2-3 and V is TRBV20-1; D is ambiguous. Germline CDR1 reads DFQATT; CDR2 reads SNEGSKA (reference sequence). The CDR3 has 13 residues. The V and J ends lost 1 base and 11 bases respectively, with 16 bases between them. CDR3 DNA sequence: TGCAGTGCTAGAGGCCCGTTGATCCAGAAGCAGTATTTT. Residues: CSARGPLIQKQYF.

This clonotype was observed a few times. This chain uses TRBV5-5 with TRBJ1-5, with 9 bases fitting TRBD1. V shed 4 bases, J shed 7 bases, and the junction held 6 bases outside the gene matches. The V gene's germline CDR1 is SGHKS and CDR2 YYEKEE (reference sequence). There are 14 residues in the CDR3. The CDR3 is CASSAGTGMQPQHF. CDR3 in DNA: TGTGCCAGCAGCGCTGGGACAGGGATGCAGCCCCAGCATTTT.

This clonotype has only one observation. The rearrangement joins TRBV7-9 to TRBJ1-2; TRBD1 agrees at 12 bases. V lost 1 base and J lost 6; bases outside the gene matches: 3. CDR1 and CDR2 from the germline V gene are SEHNR and FQNEAQ (reference sequence). This CDR3 has 15 amino acids. As DNA, the CDR3 is TGTGCCAGCAGCTTAGTGGGACAGGGGGCTCATGGCTACACCTTC. Its protein is CASSLVGQGAHGYTF.

This clonotype appeared a few times. The chain uses TRBV27 and TRBJ2-1; D uncertain. CDR3 length: 13 amino acids. V lost 8 bases and J 8 bases, leaving 16 bases between the germline ends. Germline V gives CDR1 MNHEY, CDR2 SMNVEV (reference sequence). CDR3 sequence (DNA): TGTGCCAGCCAAATTGCGTCGGTCGATGAGCAGTTCTTC. This gives the protein CASQIASVDEQFF.

This clonotype was detected only once. The chain has TRBV28 and TRBJ2-6; a possible D gene is TRBD1 (5 bases). Trimming took 6 bases from V and 12 from J, leaving 18 bases between them. This CDR3 spans 14 amino acids. Germline CDR1 MDHEN, CDR2 SYDVKM. This chain's CDR3 is CASSRAGSVRVLTF. The CDR3 bases are TGTGCCAGCAGCCGCGCAGGGTCCGTGCGCGTCCTGACTTTC.

The V gene is TRBV7-2, the J gene TRBJ2-1; 9 positions agree with TRBD2. Trimming removed 2 bases from V and 7 bases from J; junction bases left unmatched: 6. Germline V gives CDR1 SGHTA, CDR2 FQGNSA. The CDR3 runs to 15 residues. The CDR3 here is CASSLLAGIGNEQFF. The CDR3 DNA follows: TGTGCCAGCAGCTTACTAGCGGGGATCGGGAATGAGCAGTTCTTC.

The rearrangement links TRBV13 to TRBJ1-1; a possible D gene is TRBD1 (6 bases). From germline, CDR1 is PRHDT and CDR2 FYEKMQ (reference sequence). The CDR3 consists of 16 residues. V dropped 5 bases and J dropped 0 bases, with 16 bases sitting between them. CDR3 region: CASSLYLDSMNTEAFF. The CDR3 coding sequence is TGTGCCAGCAGCCTGTACCTGGACAGCATGAACACTGAAGCTTTCTTT.

The J gene is TRBJ2-7, the V gene TRBV5-1; no reliable D call. V lost 4 bases to trimming and J lost 1 base, with 9 bases between them. CDR1 is SGHRS, CDR2 YFSETQ, per germline. The CDR3 runs to 13 residues. CDR3 DNA sequence: TGCGCCAGCAGCATGACGGCTTCCTACGAGCAGTACTTC. Amino acid sequence: CASSMTASYEQYF. The variable domain in full, with the rest retrieved from reference TRBV5-1 and TRBJ2-7, is KAGVTQTPRYLIKTRGQQVTLSCSPISGHRSVSWYQQTPGQGLQFLFEYFSETQRNKGNFPGRFSGRQFSNSRSEMNVSTLELGDSALYLCASSMTASYEQYFGPGTRLTVT.

V gene TRBV20-1 combines with J gene TRBJ2-3, with D perhaps given as TRBD1 or TRBD2 (7 bases each). The CDR3 covers 15 residues. The V end was cut by 6 bases, the J end by 3 bases, with 19 bases between. CDR1 and CDR2 from the germline V gene are DFQATT and SNEGSKA (reference sequence). The CDR3 coding sequence is TGCAGTGCGAACGAACAGGGGAGGGGAACAGATACGCAGTATTTT. Translating gives CSANEQGRGTDTQYF.

V usage is TRBV4-1 and J usage is TRBJ2-1, with 8 bases that match TRBD2. The CDR3 runs to 16 residues. Trimming removed 0 bases from V and 6 bases from J; junction bases left unmatched: 7. Germline CDR1 is MGHRA and CDR2 is YSYEKL. The chain's CDR3 is CASSQEASGGFNEQFF. DNA for the CDR3: TGCGCCAGCAGCCAAGAGGCCAGCGGGGGATTCAATGAGCAGTTCTTC.

The chain has TRBV6-2 or TRBV6-3 and TRBJ2-1; D ambiguous. Judging by the DNA end, TRBJ2-7 fits better; the J call may be wrong. CDR1 is MNHEY, CDR2 SVGEGT, per germline. This CDR3 is built from 17 residues. CDR3 protein: CASANPPYEAGYNEQYF. The CDR3 DNA sequence: TGTGCCAGCGCGAACCCCCCCTACGAAGCCGGCTACAATGAGCAGTACTTC.

This clonotype was recorded a few times. This chain connects TRBV4-3 to TRBJ1-6, with D possibly TRBD1 on 6 matching bases. The CDR3 spans 16 residues. Deletions cut 4 bases from V and 5 bases from J, with 15 bases between. Germline V gene sequence: CDR1 LGHNA, CDR2 YSLEER. This CDR3 reads CASSPIGGQDNSPLHF. CDR3 coding DNA: TGCGCCAGCAGCCCAATCGGGGGGCAGGATAATTCACCCCTCCACTTT.